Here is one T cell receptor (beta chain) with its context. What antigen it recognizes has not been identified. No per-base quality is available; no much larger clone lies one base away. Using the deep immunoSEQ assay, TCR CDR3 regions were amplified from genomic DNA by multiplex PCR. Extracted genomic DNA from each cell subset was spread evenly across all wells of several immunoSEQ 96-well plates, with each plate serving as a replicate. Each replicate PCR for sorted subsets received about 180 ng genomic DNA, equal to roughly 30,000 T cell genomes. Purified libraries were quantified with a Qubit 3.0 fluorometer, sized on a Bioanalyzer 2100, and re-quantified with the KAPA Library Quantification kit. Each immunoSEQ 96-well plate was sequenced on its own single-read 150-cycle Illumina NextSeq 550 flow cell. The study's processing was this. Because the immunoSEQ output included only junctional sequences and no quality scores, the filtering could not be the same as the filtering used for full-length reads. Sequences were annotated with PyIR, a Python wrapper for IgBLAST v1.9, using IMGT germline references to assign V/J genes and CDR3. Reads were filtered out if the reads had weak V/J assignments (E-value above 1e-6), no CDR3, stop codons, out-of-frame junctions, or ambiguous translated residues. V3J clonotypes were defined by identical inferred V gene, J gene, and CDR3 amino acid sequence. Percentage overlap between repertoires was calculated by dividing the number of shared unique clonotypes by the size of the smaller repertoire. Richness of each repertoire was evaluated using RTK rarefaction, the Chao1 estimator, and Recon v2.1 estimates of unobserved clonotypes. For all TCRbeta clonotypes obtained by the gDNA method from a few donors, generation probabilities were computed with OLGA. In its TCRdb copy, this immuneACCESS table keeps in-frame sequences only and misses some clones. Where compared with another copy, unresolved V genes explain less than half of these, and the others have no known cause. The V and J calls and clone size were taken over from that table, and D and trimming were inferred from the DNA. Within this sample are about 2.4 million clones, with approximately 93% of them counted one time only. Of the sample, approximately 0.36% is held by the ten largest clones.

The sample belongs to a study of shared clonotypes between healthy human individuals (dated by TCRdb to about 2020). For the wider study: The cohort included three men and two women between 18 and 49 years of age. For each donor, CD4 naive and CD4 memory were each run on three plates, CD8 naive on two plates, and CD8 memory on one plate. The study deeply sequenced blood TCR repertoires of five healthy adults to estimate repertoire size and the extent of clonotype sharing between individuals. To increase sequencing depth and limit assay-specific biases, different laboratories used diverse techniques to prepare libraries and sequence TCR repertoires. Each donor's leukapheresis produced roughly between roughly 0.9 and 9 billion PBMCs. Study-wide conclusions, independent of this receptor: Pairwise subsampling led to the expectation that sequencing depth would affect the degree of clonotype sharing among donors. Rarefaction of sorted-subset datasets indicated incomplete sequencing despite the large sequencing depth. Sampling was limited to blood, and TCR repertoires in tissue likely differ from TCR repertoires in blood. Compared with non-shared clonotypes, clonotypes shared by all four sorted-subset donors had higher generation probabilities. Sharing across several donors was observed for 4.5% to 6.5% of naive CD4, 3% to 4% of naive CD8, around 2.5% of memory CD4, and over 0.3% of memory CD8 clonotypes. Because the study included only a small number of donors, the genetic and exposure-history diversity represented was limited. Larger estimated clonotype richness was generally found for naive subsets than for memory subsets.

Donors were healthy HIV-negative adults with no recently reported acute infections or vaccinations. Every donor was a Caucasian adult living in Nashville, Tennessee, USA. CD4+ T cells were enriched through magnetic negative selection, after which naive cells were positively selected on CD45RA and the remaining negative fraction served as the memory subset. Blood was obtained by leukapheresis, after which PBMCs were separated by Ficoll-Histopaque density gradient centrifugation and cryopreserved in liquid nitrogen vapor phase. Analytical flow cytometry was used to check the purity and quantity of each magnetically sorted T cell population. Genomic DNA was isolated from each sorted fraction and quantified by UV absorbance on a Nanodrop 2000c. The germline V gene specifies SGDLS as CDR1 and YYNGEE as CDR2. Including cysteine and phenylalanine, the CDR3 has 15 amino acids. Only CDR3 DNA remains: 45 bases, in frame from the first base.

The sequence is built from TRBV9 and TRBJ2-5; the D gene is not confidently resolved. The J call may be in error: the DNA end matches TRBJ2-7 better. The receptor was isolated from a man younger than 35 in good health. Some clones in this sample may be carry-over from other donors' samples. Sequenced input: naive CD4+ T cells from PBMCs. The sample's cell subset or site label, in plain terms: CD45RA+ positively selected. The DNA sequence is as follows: TGTGCCAGCAGCCCCTATGCCAGCCACTCCTACGAGCAGTACTTC. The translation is CASSPYASHSYEQYF.